The 13 T cell receptor beta chains below come from one sample, sequenced in a study of shared clonotypes between healthy human individuals. Libraries were prepared by immunoSEQ multiplex PCR; TCRdb keeps only in-frame clonotypes and omits some of them. The table shows about 2 million clones, with approximately 95% occurring only once. The sequencing sample was made of naive CD4+ T cells sorted from blood. Subset: CD45RA+ positively selected. The receptors stem from a man younger than 30 in good health.

CDR3 in DNA: TGCGCCAGCAGCTTAGCCGTTTACAATGAGCAGTTCTTC. It specifies CASSLAVYNEQFF. The chain recombines TRBV5-1 with TRBJ2-1; no definite D call. The CDR3 is 13 amino acids. Germline loops: CDR1 SGHRS, CDR2 YFSETQ. Trimming took off 2 bases at V and 4 bases at J, with 7 bases between the two ends.

This clone was counted a single time. The gene calls are TRBV7-2 and TRBJ2-7; possible D gene TRBD1, 6 bases. Trimming took 3 bases from V and 5 from J, leaving 20 bases between them. Germline CDR1 is SGHTA and CDR2 is FQGNSA. The CDR3 is 16 amino acids. The CDR3 sequence is CASSLQGHIIGDEQYF. For the CDR3, the DNA is TGTGCCAGCAGCTTGCAGGGACACATCATCGGGGACGAGCAGTACTTC.

The chain carries TRBV5-1 and TRBJ2-5; 9 bases are shared with TRBD2. V dropped 1 base and J dropped 4; count of bases not matched to a gene: 8. CDR1 SGHRS and CDR2 YFSETQ come from the germline V gene. This CDR3 comprises 16 residues. DNA for the CDR3: TGCGCCAGCAGCTTGCTTAGCGGGAGCGTAGGAGAGACCCAGTACTTC. This translates into CASSLLSGSVGETQYF.

Turning to this clone: Other nucleotide sequences in the sample specify the same CDR3. The chain combines TRBV7-9 with TRBJ2-3; D is perhaps TRBD2 (5 bases). Germline CDR1 SEHNR, CDR2 FQNEAQ (reference sequence). This CDR3 has 14 amino acids. V lost 3 bases and J lost 0, with 7 bases in between. The CDR3 DNA follows: TGTGCCAGCAGCTTGAGCGGTAGCACAGATACGCAGTATTTT. Amino acids: CASSLSGSTDTQYF.

There are a few counts of this clone. Other DNA sequences in the same sample also yield this CDR3. The chain links TRBV9 to TRBJ1-2; no clear D gene. V lost 2 bases to trimming and J lost 5 bases, with 7 bases between them. Germline lookup yields CDR1 SGDLS and CDR2 YYNGEE. The CDR3 consists of 12 residues. CDR3 sequence reads: CASSVAGYGYTF. In nucleotides, the CDR3 is TGTGCCAGCAGCGTCGCAGGTTATGGCTACACCTTC. Full variable domain (missing parts from reference TRBV9 and TRBJ1-2): DSGVTQTPKHLITATGQRVTLRCSPRSGDLSVYWYQQSLDQGLQFLIQYYNGEERAKGNILERFSAQQFPDLHSELNLSSLELGDSALYFCASSVAGYGYTFGSGTRLTVV.

This chain uses TRBV19 with TRBJ2-7; D is perhaps TRBD2 (5 bases). This CDR3 has 13 residues. Germline V gene lookup returns CDR1 LNHDA and CDR2 SQIVND (reference sequence). The V end lost 4 bases, the J end lost 6 bases, and 13 bases lay between the germline ends. In nucleotides, the CDR3 is TGTGCCAGTAGTACCCCGCGGGTCCCCGAGCAGTACTTC. Translated: CASSTPRVPEQYF.

V gene TRBV27 combines with J gene TRBJ2-3; 7 nucleotides agree with TRBD2. CDR3 length: 12 amino acids. CDR1 and CDR2 (germline): MNHEY, SMNVEV (reference sequence). The V gene end was trimmed by 6 bases and the J gene end by 6 bases; junction bases not matched to a gene: 3. The CDR3 spells CASRPTSDTQYF. The CDR3 DNA reads as TGTGCCAGCAGACCGACTAGCGATACGCAGTATTTT.

For this clone: Different DNA sequences within this sample yield the same CDR3. The V call is TRBV7-9, the J call TRBJ2-6; no clear D gene. Trimming stripped 2 bases from V and 4 bases from J, with 9 bases between. This CDR3 has 15 amino acids. Per the germline V gene, CDR1 is SEHNR and CDR2 is FQNEAQ (reference sequence). The CDR3 nucleotides are TGTGCCAGCAGCTTATCTCCGTCCGGGGCCAACGTCCTGACTTTC. It encodes CASSLSPSGANVLTF.

This chain links TRBV28 with TRBJ2-7, with TRBD1 matching over 11 bases. Looked up from germline, CDR1 is MDHEN and CDR2 is SYDVKM. J gave up 2 bases and V 6 bases, and 6 bases lay outside the gene matches. There are 15 residues in the CDR3. CDR3 residues: CASSRGQGATYEQYF. The CDR3 nucleotides read TGTGCCAGCAGCCGTGGACAGGGGGCCACCTACGAGCAGTACTTC.

About this clone itself: Distinct nucleotide sequences in the sample also encode this CDR3. This chain joins TRBV18 and TRBJ2-7; either TRBD1 or TRBD2 may supply D (5 bases each). The CDR3 extends over 14 amino acids. Germline CDR1 reads KGHSH; CDR2 reads LQKENI. V was clipped by 3 bases and J by 2 bases, with 11 bases between them. The CDR3 is CASSPGRGAYEQYF. The DNA of the CDR3 is TGTGCCAGCTCACCGGGACGAGGAGCCTACGAGCAGTACTTC.

The V and J genes are TRBV9 and TRBJ1-3, with unresolved D. The CDR3 length is 18 residues. Looked up from germline, CDR1 is SGDLS and CDR2 is YYNGEE. Trimming took off 4 bases at V and 1 base at J, with 21 bases between the two ends. The CDR3: CASSLEGPGSSSGNTIYF. The CDR3 bases are TGTGCCAGCAGCCTTGAAGGTCCGGGCAGTTCGTCTGGAAACACCATATATTTT.

The chain joins TRBV29-1 to TRBJ1-1; no clear D gene. The CDR3 runs to 11 residues. Trimming removed 4 bases at V and 2 bases at J, with 5 bases between. Germline V gene data show CDR1 as SQVTM and CDR2 as ANQGSEA. The CDR3 loop is CSVAQNTEAFF. For the CDR3, the DNA is TGCAGCGTTGCACAAAACACTGAAGCTTTCTTT.

The V call is TRBV20-1, the J call TRBJ2-1; D unclear. Germline V gene sequence: CDR1 DFQATT, CDR2 SNEGSKA (reference sequence). Between the trimmed V and J ends, which lost 6 bases and 9 bases, there was a span of 9 bases. The CDR3 runs to 10 residues. CDR3 sequence: CSAGTREQFF. Here the CDR3 DNA reads TGCAGTGCCGGTACTCGTGAGCAGTTCTTC.